This T cell receptor (beta chain) was captured by sequencing in a study of T cell responses to AZD1222 COVID-19 vaccine. Findings and caveats of the study: Two AZD1222 doses significantly raised spike-specific TCR breadth and depth over controls. Within unmutated variant regions lay the reported targets of nearly half of spike-specific TCRs. White British ancestry dominated among donors, who included more females, and clonal diversity was possibly underestimated.

The assay was immunoSEQ multiplex PCR, and TCRdb's table has in-frame clones only and misses some. The sample yields more than 120,000 clones, about 90% seen once. To note about this clone: What it binds is unknown.

Trimming removed 4 bases from V and 5 bases from J, with 9 bases in between. Germline V gene sequence: CDR1 SGHAT, CDR2 FQNNGV. The CDR3 loop spans 13 amino acids. Pooling was applied to second doses at about 4 or about 12 weeks. V and J are TRBV11-2 and TRBJ2-1; D is unclear. The sample consisted of peripheral blood, taken 28 days after the second AZD1222 dose. The source of this sequence is an adult who received the AZD1222 COVID-19 vaccine. CDR3 loop: CASSSSHNNEQFF. DNA of the CDR3: TGTGCCAGCAGCTCCTCACATAACAATGAGCAGTTCTTC.